The source of this TCR beta chain is a study of blood T cell repertoires in COVID-19 (dated by TCRdb to 2019 to 2021). For the wider study: Samples from collaborators originated in the United States, Italy and Spain and spanned both the acute and convalescent phases of COVID-19. The prospective study material was composed of cDNA or gDNA derived from T cells, B-cell-depleted T cells, or PBMCs. The dataset comprised deeply sampled blood TCRbeta repertoires from subjects exposed to, actively infected with, or recovered from COVID-19. A freely available public database, intended as a resource for researchers studying the immune response to SARS-CoV-2, is where the repertoires were released. Samples came from the ongoing ImmuneRACE study (first 160 participants) plus 1,254 subjects from 6 global collaborators. The sample metadata nearly always contained a de-identified subject ID, COVID-19 status, age in years and sex. Where available, HLA class I and class II types were obtained from metadata supplied by the sample provider rather than from assay-based typing.

Comments on this clone: No antigen is known for it. No base quality values were provided; no much bigger clone lies one nucleotide off.

For CDR1 and CDR2, the germline V gene lists SNHLY and FYNNEI. V sheds 4 bases and J sheds 2 bases, leaving 12 bases between their ends. CDR3 length: 14 amino acids, cysteine to phenylalanine. Only the CDR3 part of the read is kept: 42 bases, read in frame from the first base. Whole blood was collected in K2EDTA tubes by collaborating institutions according to the institutions' own protocols. Collaborator samples were shipped for TCRbeta analysis as frozen whole blood, isolated PBMCs, or DNA extracted from either sample type. TCRbeta CDR3 regions were amplified from genomic DNA by means of the immunoSEQ Assay, a bias-controlled multiplex PCR. Concerning the study's data processing: The number of nucleated cells in each sample was estimated from the amplification of reference gene primers within the assay. Sequence reads were collapsed and filtered to measure the absolute abundance of every unique TCRbeta CDR3 rearrangement. For each sample, productive Simpson clonality was calculated as the square root of Simpson's diversity index over productive rearrangements. TCRdb's version of the immuneACCESS table is confined to in-frame rearrangements and falls short of the full clone set. An unresolved V gene accounts for under half of the shortfall where checked; the remainder is of unknown origin. Clone size and the V and J calls come from that table; the DNA yielded D and trimming. Counted in this sample were roughly 52,000 clones; 89% of them appeared once. The ten largest account for around a fifth of the sample.

Broad study findings and their caveats: Clinical and demographic metadata were provided uncurated, with the amount varying by source and participant.

The receptor was isolated from a human donor in a cohort sampled during active COVID-19. Sequencing was carried out using peripheral blood. The chain is assembled from TRBV2 and TRBJ2-7; the D segment could be TRBD1, given 6 matching bases. The nucleotide sequence reads as follows: TGTGCCAGCAGTGCCCAGGGGCCTCCCTACGAGCAGTACTTC. This sequence encodes CASSAQGPPYEQYF.